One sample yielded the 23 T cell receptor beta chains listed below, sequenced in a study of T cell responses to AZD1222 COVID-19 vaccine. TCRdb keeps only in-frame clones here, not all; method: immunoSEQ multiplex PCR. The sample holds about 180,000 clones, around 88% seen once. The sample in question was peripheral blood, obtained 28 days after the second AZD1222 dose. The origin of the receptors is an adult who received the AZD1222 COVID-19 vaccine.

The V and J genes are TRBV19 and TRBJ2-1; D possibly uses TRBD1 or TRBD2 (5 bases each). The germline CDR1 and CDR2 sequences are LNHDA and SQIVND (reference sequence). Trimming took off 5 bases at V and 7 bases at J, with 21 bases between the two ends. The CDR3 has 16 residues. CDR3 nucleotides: TGTGCCAGTAGTTTATACGGGACCACCCTAGGGAATGAGCAGTTCTTC. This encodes CASSLYGTTLGNEQFF.

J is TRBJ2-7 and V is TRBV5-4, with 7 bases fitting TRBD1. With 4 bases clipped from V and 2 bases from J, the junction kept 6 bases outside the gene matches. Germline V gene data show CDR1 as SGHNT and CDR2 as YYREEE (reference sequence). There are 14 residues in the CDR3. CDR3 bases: TGTGCCAGCAGCCGTTTGCAGGGGGCCTACGAGCAGTACTTC. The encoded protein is CASSRLQGAYEQYF.

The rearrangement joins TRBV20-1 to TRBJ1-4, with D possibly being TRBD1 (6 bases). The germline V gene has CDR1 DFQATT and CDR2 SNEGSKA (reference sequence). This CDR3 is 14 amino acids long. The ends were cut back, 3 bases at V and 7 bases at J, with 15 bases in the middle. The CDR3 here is CSASNRESSEKLFF. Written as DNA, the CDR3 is TGCAGTGCTAGTAACAGGGAGTCGAGTGAAAAACTGTTTTTT.

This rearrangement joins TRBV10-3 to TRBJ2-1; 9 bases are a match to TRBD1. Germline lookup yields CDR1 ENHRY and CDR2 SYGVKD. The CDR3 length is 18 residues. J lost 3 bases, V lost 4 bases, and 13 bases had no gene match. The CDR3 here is CAISGPGEQGAVYNEQFF. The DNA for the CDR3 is TGTGCCATCAGTGGGCCCGGGGAACAGGGGGCTGTCTACAATGAGCAGTTCTTC.

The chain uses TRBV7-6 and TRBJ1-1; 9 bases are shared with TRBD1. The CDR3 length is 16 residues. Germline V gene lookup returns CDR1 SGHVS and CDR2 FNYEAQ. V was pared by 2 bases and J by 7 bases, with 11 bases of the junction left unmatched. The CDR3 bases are TGTGCCAGCAGCTTACAGGCCGGGACAGGGAATAGTGAAGCTTTCTTT. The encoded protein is CASSLQAGTGNSEAFF.

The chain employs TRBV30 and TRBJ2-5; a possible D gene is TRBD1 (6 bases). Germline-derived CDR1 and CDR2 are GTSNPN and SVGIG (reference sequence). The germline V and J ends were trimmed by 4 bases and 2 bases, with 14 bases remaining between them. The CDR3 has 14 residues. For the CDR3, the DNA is TGTGCCTGGACAATAATGACAGGACAAGAGACCCAGTACTTC. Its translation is CAWTIMTGQETQYF.

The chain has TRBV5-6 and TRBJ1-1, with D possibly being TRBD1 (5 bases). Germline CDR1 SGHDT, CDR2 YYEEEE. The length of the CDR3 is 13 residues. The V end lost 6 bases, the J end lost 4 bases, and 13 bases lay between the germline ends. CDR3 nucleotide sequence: TGTGCCAGCACCCCGGAGGGGTTCACTGAAGCTTTCTTT. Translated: CASTPEGFTEAFF.

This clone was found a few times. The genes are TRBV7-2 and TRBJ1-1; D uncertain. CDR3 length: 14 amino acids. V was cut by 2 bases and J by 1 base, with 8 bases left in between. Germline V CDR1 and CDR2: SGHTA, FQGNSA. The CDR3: CASSLLRSNTEAFF. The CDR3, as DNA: TGTGCCAGCAGCTTATTACGGTCGAACACTGAAGCTTTCTTT.

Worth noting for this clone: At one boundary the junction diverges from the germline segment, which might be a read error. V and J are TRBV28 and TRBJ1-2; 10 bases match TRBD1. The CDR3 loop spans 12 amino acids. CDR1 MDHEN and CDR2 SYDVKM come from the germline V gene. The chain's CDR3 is CASSIGQGVNIF. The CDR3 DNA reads TGTGCCAGCAGTATCGGACAGGGGGTTAACATTTTC.

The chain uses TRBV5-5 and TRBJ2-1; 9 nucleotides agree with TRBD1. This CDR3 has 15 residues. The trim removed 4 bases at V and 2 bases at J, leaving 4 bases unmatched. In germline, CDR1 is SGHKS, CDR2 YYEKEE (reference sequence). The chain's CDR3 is CASSPRDRAYNEQFF. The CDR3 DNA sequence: TGTGCCAGCAGCCCGCGGGACAGGGCCTACAATGAGCAGTTCTTC.

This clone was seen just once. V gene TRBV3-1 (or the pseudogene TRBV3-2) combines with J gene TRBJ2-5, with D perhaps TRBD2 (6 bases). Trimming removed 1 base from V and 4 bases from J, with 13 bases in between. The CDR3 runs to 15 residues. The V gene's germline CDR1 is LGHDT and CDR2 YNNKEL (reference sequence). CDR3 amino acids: CASSQAGGSRETQYF. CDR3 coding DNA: TGTGCCAGCAGCCAAGCTGGGGGGAGCAGAGAGACCCAGTACTTC.

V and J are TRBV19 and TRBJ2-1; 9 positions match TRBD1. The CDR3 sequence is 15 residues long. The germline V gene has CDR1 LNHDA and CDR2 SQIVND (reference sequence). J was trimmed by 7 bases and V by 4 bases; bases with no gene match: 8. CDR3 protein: CASSTTGTGPNEQFF. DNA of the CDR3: TGTGCCAGTAGTACCACCGGGACAGGGCCTAATGAGCAGTTCTTC.

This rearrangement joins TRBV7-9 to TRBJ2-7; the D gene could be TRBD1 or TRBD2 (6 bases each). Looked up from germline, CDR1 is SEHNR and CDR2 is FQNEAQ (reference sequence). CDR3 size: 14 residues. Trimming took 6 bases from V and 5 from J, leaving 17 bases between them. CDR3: CASSFGQPGDEQYF. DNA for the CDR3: TGTGCCAGCAGTTTCGGACAGCCGGGGGACGAGCAGTACTTC.

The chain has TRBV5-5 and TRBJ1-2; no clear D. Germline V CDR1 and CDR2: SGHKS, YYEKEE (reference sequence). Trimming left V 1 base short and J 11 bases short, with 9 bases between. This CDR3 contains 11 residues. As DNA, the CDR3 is TGTGCCAGCAGCTTGTCCGCCGGTTACACCTTC. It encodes CASSLSAGYTF.

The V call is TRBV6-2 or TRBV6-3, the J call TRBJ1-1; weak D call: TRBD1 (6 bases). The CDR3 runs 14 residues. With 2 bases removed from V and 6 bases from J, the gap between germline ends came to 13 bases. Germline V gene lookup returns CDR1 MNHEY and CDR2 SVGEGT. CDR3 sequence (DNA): TGTGCCAGCAGTTACAATGGGGGGGCCGCTGAAGCTTTCTTT. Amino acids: CASSYNGGAAEAFF.

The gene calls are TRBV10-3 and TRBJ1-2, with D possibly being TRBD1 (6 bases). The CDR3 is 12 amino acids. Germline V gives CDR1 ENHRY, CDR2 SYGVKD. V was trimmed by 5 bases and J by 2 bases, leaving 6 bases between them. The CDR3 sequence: CAISTGNYGYTF. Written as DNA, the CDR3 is TGTGCCATCAGTACAGGGAACTATGGCTACACCTTC.

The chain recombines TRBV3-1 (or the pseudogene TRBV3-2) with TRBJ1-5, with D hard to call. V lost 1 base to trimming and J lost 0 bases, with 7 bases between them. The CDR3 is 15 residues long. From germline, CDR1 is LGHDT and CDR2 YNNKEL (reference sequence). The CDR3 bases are TGTGCCAGCAGCCAAGGAGGTAGTAGCAATCAGCCCCAGCATTTT. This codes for CASSQGGSSNQPQHF.

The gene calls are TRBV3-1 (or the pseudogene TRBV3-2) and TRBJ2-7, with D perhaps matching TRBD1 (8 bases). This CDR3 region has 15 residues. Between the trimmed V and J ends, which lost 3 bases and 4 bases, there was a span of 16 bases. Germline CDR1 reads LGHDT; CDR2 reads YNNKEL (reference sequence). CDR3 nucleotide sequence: TGTGCCAGCAGCCATGGGGGGGGACAGGTATACGAGCAGTACTTC. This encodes CASSHGGGQVYEQYF.

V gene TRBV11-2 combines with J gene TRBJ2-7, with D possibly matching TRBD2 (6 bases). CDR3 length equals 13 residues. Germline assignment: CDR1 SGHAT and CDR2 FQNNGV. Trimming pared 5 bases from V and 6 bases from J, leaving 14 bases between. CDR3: CASSRTTMGEQYF. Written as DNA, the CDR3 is TGTGCCAGCAGCCGGACTACTATGGGCGAGCAGTACTTC.

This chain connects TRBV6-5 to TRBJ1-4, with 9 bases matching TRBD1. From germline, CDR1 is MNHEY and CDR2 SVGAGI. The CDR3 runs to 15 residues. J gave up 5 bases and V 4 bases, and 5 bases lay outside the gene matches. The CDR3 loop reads CASSSPQGANEKLFF. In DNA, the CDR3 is TGTGCCAGCAGTTCCCCACAGGGGGCGAATGAAAAACTGTTTTTT.

CDR3 region: CAISDLGQAYGYTF. CDR3 DNA: TGTGCCATCAGTGACCTGGGACAGGCCTATGGCTACACCTTC. V usage is TRBV10-3 and J usage is TRBJ1-2, with TRBD1 matching over 8 bases. V trimming: 3 bases; J trimming: 4 bases; junction bases outside the gene matches: 4. The CDR3 sequence is 14 residues long. Germline assignment: CDR1 ENHRY and CDR2 SYGVKD.

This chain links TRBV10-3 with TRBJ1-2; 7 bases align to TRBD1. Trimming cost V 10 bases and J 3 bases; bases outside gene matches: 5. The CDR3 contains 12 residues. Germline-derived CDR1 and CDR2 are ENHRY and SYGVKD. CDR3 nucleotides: TGTGCCACACGACAGGGCGACTATGGCTACACCTTC. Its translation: CATRQGDYGYTF.

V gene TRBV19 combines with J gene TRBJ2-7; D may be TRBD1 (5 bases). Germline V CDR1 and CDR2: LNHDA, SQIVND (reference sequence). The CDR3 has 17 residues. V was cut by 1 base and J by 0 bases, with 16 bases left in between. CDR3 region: CASSIVFGQGSSYEQYF. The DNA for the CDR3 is TGTGCCAGTAGTATAGTCTTCGGGCAGGGAAGCTCCTACGAGCAGTACTTC.